This entry lists 29 T cell receptor beta chains sequenced from one sample in a study of CD8+ T cells in alopecia areata. Sequencing relied on a cDNA template that was reverse transcribed from extracted RNA. This table comes from immunoSEQ multiplex PCR, and its TCRdb copy is limited to in-frame clones, with some not included. Found here are about 200,000 clones, approximately 52% of them singletons; the top ten hold just over 0.45%. This material consisted of CD4+ T cells sorted from blood, taken at week 0. The origin of the receptors is a human donor with alopecia areata.

This chain links TRBV27 with TRBJ2-1, with D hard to call. V gave up 5 bases and J gave up 0 bases, with 17 bases separating them. CDR3 length: 17 residues. Germline V lookup: CDR1 MNHEY, CDR2 SMNVEV (reference sequence). This chain's CDR3 is CASSLRPSTYSYNEQFF. The CDR3 region has the DNA TGTGCCAGCAGTCTCAGGCCGTCGACCTACTCCTACAATGAGCAGTTCTTC.

The chain has TRBV27 and TRBJ2-7; 8 bases line up with TRBD2. CDR1 is MNHEY and CDR2 is SMNVEV in the germline V gene (reference sequence). This CDR3 is 17 amino acids long. Germline trimming cut 5 bases from V and 4 bases from J; bases unmatched to any gene: 16. CDR3 amino acids: CASSQPSSGRRLYEQYF. As DNA, the CDR3 is TGTGCCAGCAGTCAACCTTCTAGCGGGCGCCGGCTTTACGAGCAGTACTTC.

The rearrangement joins TRBV14 to TRBJ2-4; TRBD2 agrees at 7 bases. V was pared by 3 bases and J by 0 bases, with 14 bases of the junction left unmatched. The germline CDR1 and CDR2 sequences are SGHDN and FVKESK. This CDR3 is built from 19 residues. CDR3: CASSQTPTSSHIAKNIQYF. CDR3 sequence (DNA): TGTGCCAGCAGCCAGACCCCGACTAGCTCCCACATAGCCAAAAACATTCAGTACTTC.

This clone was seen repeatedly, ten times or more. V usage is TRBV7-9 and J usage is TRBJ2-7, with D possibly called TRBD1 or TRBD2 (6 bases each). Germline assignment: CDR1 SEHNR and CDR2 FQNEAQ (reference sequence). The CDR3 totals 14 residues. Trimming cost V 8 bases and J 3 bases, with 17 bases left between them. CDR3 in DNA: TGTGCCAGCGGGGGGAAGGGACAAAGCTACGAGCAGTACTTC. This codes for CASGGKGQSYEQYF.

The genes are TRBV25-1 and TRBJ2-2, with a possible D match to TRBD1 (5 bases). Germline values: CDR1 MGHDK, CDR2 SYGVNS. Trimming cost V 8 bases and J 0 bases, with 7 bases left between them. The CDR3 consists of 13 residues. The CDR3 DNA reads as TGTGCCAGCGCAGGGCCGAACACCGGGGAGCTGTTTTTT. Its translation: CASAGPNTGELFF. The whole variable domain, filled in from reference TRBV25-1 and TRBJ2-2, reads EADIYQTPRYLVIGTGKKITLECSQTMGHDKMYWYQQDPGMELHLIHYSYGVNSTEKGDLSSESTVSRIRTEHFPLTLESARPSHTSQYLCASAGPNTGELFFGEGSRLTVL.

This clone was recorded a few times. The rearrangement uses TRBV7-9 and TRBJ2-3; 9 bases map to TRBD1. The trim removed 4 bases at V and 2 bases at J, leaving 1 base unmatched. From germline, CDR1 is SEHNR and CDR2 FQNEAQ (reference sequence). The CDR3 extends over 14 amino acids. For the CDR3, the DNA is TGTGCCAGCAGCTGGACAGGGGCCACAGATACGCAGTATTTT. Translating it yields CASSWTGATDTQYF.

This chain connects TRBV14 to TRBJ2-1; possibly TRBD1 for D (5 bases). The CDR3 length is 14 residues. CDR1 is SGHDN and CDR2 is FVKESK in the germline V gene. The V end lost 0 bases, the J end lost 8 bases, and 11 bases lay between the germline ends. The CDR3, as DNA: TGTGCCAGCAGCCAAGACAGGGTCAGGGATGAGCAGTTCTTC. Translating it yields CASSQDRVRDEQFF.

This clone turned up a few times. This chain uses TRBV6-6 with TRBJ2-4, with D possibly matching TRBD1 (6 bases). Trimming pared 2 bases from V and 6 bases from J, leaving 11 bases between. The CDR3 sequence is 14 residues long. CDR1 and CDR2 from the germline V gene are MNHNY and SVGAGI (reference sequence). CDR3 amino acids: CASSYGGGSNIQYF. The CDR3 DNA reads TGTGCCAGCAGTTACGGTGGGGGCTCAAACATTCAGTACTTC.

This chain connects TRBV4-2 to TRBJ2-1; D perhaps matches TRBD2 (6 bases). V lost 4 bases to trimming and J lost 7 bases, with 17 bases between them. This CDR3 comprises 15 residues. CDR1 and CDR2 from the germline V gene are LGHNA and YNFKEQ. CDR3 nucleotides: TGTGCCAGCAGCCTTCGCCGGGACTCCTTAAATGAGCAGTTCTTC. It specifies CASSLRRDSLNEQFF.

The chain joins TRBV20-1 to TRBJ1-1, with D unclear. Trimming cost V 4 bases and J 8 bases, with 11 bases left between them. The CDR3 is 11 residues long. Germline-derived CDR1 and CDR2 are DFQATT and SNEGSKA (reference sequence). Here the CDR3 reads CSAIRGREAFF. DNA of the CDR3: TGCAGTGCTATCCGAGGCAGAGAAGCTTTCTTT.

The chain carries TRBV4-1 and TRBJ2-2, with no clear D. Germline V gene lookup returns CDR1 MGHRA and CDR2 YSYEKL. The CDR3 has 14 residues. V lost 2 bases and J lost 5, with 9 bases in between. The CDR3 loop reads CASSQTQTTGELFF. The DNA for the CDR3 is TGCGCCAGCAGCCAAACTCAGACAACCGGGGAGCTGTTTTTT.

The V gene is TRBV30, the J gene TRBJ2-5; either TRBD1 or TRBD2 may supply D (5 bases each). In germline, CDR1 is GTSNPN, CDR2 SVGIG (reference sequence). Trimming removed 1 base from V and 6 bases from J, with 18 bases in between. The CDR3 has 15 residues. CDR3 coding DNA: TGTGCCTGGAGTGGCCAAACCGGACTGGGGCAGACCCAGTACTTC. Its translation: CAWSGQTGLGQTQYF.

The genes are TRBV11-3 and TRBJ2-5; TRBD2 matches 7 bases. Germline V gives CDR1 SGHNT, CDR2 YENEEA. The CDR3 consists of 13 residues. J lost 2 bases, V lost 5 bases, and 2 bases had no gene match. In nucleotides, the CDR3 is TGTGCCAGCAGCCCGGGACTACAAGAGACCCAGTACTTC. Protein product: CASSPGLQETQYF.

This chain connects TRBV10-2 to TRBJ1-2; no reliable D call. The V end lost 8 bases, the J end lost 4 bases, and 11 bases lay between the germline ends. The germline gives CDR1 WSHSY, CDR2 SAAADI. CDR3 length equals 12 residues. The DNA of the CDR3 is TGCGCCAGCCAGGACGCAGGCTATGGCTACACCTTC. Its protein is CASQDAGYGYTF.

This sequence joins TRBV29-1 and TRBJ2-1; unclear D gene. The CDR3 is made up of 11 amino acids. Trimming left V 4 bases short and J 3 bases short, with 4 bases between. In germline, CDR1 is SQVTM, CDR2 ANQGSEA. CDR3 sequence: CSVGDYNEQFF. DNA for the CDR3: TGCAGCGTTGGGGACTACAATGAGCAGTTCTTC.

Of note for this clone: Other nucleotide sequences in the sample specify the same CDR3. This rearrangement joins TRBV6-1 to TRBJ2-7, with D maybe TRBD1 (6 bases). The germline V gene has CDR1 MNHNS and CDR2 SASEGT. This CDR3 comprises 12 residues. V was trimmed by 2 bases and J by 4 bases, leaving 6 bases between them. The DNA for the CDR3 is TGTGCCAGCAGTGAACAGGGGTACGAGCAGTACTTC. Amino acids: CASSEQGYEQYF.

The gene calls are TRBV27 and TRBJ1-1; 10 bases map to TRBD1. The CDR3 covers 15 residues. Germline loops: CDR1 MNHEY, CDR2 SMNVEV (reference sequence). Trimming removed 2 bases from V and 6 bases from J; junction bases left unmatched: 6. The CDR3 spells CASSLRGQGTSEAFF. DNA of the CDR3: TGTGCCAGCAGTTTAAGGGGACAGGGGACGTCTGAAGCTTTCTTT.

This clone was detected a few times. CDR3 nucleotides: TGTGCCAGCAGCTTAACTGGCTCCTACGAGCAGTACTTC. The encoded protein is CASSLTGSYEQYF. V and J are TRBV6-1 and TRBJ2-7; D is undetermined. Germline V CDR1 and CDR2: MNHNS, SASEGT. The V end was cut by 6 bases, the J end by 0 bases, with 9 bases between. The CDR3 consists of 13 residues.

This rearrangement joins TRBV14 to TRBJ1-2; the D is unclear. V dropped 0 bases and J dropped 8 bases, with 10 bases sitting between them. Germline V gene data show CDR1 as SGHDN and CDR2 as FVKESK. The CDR3 consists of 13 residues. In nucleotides, the CDR3 is TGTGCCAGCAGCCAAGATAGAGCGAGCGGCTACACCTTC. Its protein is CASSQDRASGYTF.

This sequence joins TRBV28 and TRBJ2-5, with 8 bases identical to TRBD1. V was pared by 2 bases and J by 5 bases, with 7 bases of the junction left unmatched. The CDR3 totals 15 residues. Germline loops: CDR1 MDHEN, CDR2 SYDVKM. CDR3 residues: CASSLLDRVRETQYF. Here the CDR3 DNA reads TGTGCCAGCAGTTTACTGGACAGGGTCAGGGAGACCCAGTACTTC.

J is TRBJ1-1 and V is TRBV6-5; no firm D call. Germline lookup yields CDR1 MNHEY and CDR2 SVGAGI. V was pared by 6 bases and J by 0 bases, with 8 bases between. The CDR3 runs to 13 residues. CDR3 in DNA: TGTGCCAGCAGCTTATACATGAACACTGAAGCTTTCTTT. Its translation: CASSLYMNTEAFF.

This clone was detected a few times. The rearrangement links TRBV20-1 to TRBJ2-1; D is ambiguous. The CDR3 runs to 11 residues. Germline V lookup: CDR1 DFQATT, CDR2 SNEGSKA (reference sequence). The V gene lost 6 bases and the J gene lost 4 bases, with 7 bases spanning the gap. The CDR3 region has the DNA TGCAGTGCGCCGGCTTACAATGAGCAGTTCTTC. Its protein product is CSAPAYNEQFF.

The genes are TRBV7-9 and TRBJ1-2; D remains ambiguous. The ends were cut back, 1 base at V and 9 bases at J, with 12 bases in the middle. Per germline, CDR1 SEHNR and CDR2 FQNEAQ (reference sequence). This CDR3 comprises 13 residues. CDR3 nucleotide sequence: TGTGCCAGCAGCTTAGAAAGGTCGCCCCGCTACACCTTC. Translation: CASSLERSPRYTF.

As DNA, the CDR3 is TGCAGCGTTGGGAAAATAGCGGGACGCCAGAACTACAATGAGCAGTTCTTC. This encodes CSVGKIAGRQNYNEQFF. The chain couples TRBV29-1 to TRBJ2-1; 8 bases line up with TRBD2. CDR3 size: 17 residues. Germline assignment: CDR1 SQVTM and CDR2 ANQGSEA. V lost 4 bases, J lost 3 bases, and 14 bases stayed unmatched.

This clone was recorded a few times. The chain is built from TRBV7-2 and TRBJ2-5; D gene unclear. The CDR3 is 11 residues long. Per the germline V gene, CDR1 is SGHTA and CDR2 is FQGNSA. Trimming took off 3 bases at V and 5 bases at J, with 4 bases between the two ends. The DNA of the CDR3 is TGTGCCAGCAGCTTCCGCGAGACCCAGTACTTC. Translated, it gives CASSFRETQYF.

The DNA for the CDR3 is TGTGCCAGCAGTCAGGGGGCGGATAACAATCAGCCCCAGCATTTT. This translates into CASSQGADNNQPQHF. The rearrangement joins TRBV2 to TRBJ1-5; 8 positions agree with TRBD1. Germline-derived CDR1 and CDR2 are SNHLY and FYNNEI. V was pared by 5 bases and J by 3 bases, with 6 bases of the junction left unmatched. This CDR3 spans 15 amino acids. Variable domain in full (rest from reference TRBV2 and TRBJ1-5): EPEVTQTPSHQVTQMGQEVILRCVPISNHLYFYWYRQILGQKVEFLVSFYNNEISEKSEIFDDQFSVERPDGSNFTLKIRSTKLEDSAMYFCASSQGADNNQPQHFGDGTRLSIL.

This clone has just a few counts. The rearrangement uses TRBV5-4 and TRBJ1-1; TRBD1 agrees at 9 bases. J gave up 4 bases and V 6 bases, and 4 bases lay outside the gene matches. CDR3 size: 13 residues. CDR1 is SGHNT, CDR2 YYREEE, per germline (reference sequence). The CDR3 is CASILTGGTEAFF. CDR3 in DNA: TGTGCCAGCATCCTGACAGGGGGCACTGAAGCTTTCTTT.

The chain carries TRBV5-1 and TRBJ2-5; D remains unclear. Trimming shortened V by 3 bases and J by 5 bases, and 8 bases separated the two germline ends. CDR1 is SGHRS, CDR2 YFSETQ, per germline. The length of the CDR3 is 12 residues. DNA for the CDR3: TGCGCCAGCAGCTCGAGCCAGGAGACCCAGTACTTC. It is translated as CASSSSQETQYF.

This clone was detected only a few times. The gene calls are TRBV30 and TRBJ1-1; unclear D gene. Germline-derived CDR1 and CDR2 are GTSNPN and SVGIG (reference sequence). CDR3 size: 13 residues. Trimming took off 5 bases at V and 2 bases at J, with 12 bases between the two ends. CDR3 sequence: CAWAEGLNTEAFF. As DNA, the CDR3 is TGTGCCTGGGCTGAAGGGCTAAACACTGAAGCTTTCTTT.